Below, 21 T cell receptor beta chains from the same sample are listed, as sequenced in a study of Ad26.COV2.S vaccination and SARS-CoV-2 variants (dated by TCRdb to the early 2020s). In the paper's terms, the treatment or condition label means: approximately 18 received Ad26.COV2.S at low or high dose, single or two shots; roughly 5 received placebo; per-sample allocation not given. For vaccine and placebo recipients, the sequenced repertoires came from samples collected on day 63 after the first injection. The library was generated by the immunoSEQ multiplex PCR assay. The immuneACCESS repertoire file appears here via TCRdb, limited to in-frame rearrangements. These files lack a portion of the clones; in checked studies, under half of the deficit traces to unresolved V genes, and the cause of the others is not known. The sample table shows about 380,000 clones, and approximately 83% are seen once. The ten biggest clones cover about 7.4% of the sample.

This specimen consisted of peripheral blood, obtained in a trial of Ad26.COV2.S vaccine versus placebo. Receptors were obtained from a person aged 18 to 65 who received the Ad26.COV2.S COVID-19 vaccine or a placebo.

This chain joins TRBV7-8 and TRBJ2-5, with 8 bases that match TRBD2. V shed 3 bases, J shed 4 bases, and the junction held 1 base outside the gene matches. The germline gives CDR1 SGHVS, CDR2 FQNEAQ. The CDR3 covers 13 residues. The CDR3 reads CASSFRGGETQYF. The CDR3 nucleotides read TGTGCCAGCAGCTTTCGGGGGGGAGAGACCCAGTACTTC.

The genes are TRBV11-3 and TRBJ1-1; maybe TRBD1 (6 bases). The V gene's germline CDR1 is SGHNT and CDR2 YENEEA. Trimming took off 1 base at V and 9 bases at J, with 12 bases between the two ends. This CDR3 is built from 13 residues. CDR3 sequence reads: CASSLVGRGQAFF. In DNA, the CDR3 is TGTGCCAGCAGCTTAGTCGGCAGGGGACAAGCTTTCTTT.

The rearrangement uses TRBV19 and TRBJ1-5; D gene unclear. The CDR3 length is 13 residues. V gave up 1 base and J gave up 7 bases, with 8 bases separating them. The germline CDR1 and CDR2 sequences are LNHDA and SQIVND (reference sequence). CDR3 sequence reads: CASSIVRNQPQHF. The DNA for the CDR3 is TGTGCCAGTAGTATAGTTAGGAACCAGCCCCAGCATTTT.

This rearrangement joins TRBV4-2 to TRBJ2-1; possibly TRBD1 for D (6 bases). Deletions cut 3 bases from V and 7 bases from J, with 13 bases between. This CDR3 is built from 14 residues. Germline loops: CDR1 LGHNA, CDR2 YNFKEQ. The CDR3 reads CASSQAGVGNEQFF. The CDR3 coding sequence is TGTGCCAGCAGCCAGGCAGGGGTTGGGAATGAGCAGTTCTTC.

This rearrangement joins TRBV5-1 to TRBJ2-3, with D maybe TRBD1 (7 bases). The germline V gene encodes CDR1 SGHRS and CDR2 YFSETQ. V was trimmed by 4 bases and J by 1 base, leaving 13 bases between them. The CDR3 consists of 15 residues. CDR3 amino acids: CASSVQGTGTDTQYF. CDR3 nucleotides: TGCGCCAGCAGCGTACAGGGGACTGGCACAGATACGCAGTATTTT.

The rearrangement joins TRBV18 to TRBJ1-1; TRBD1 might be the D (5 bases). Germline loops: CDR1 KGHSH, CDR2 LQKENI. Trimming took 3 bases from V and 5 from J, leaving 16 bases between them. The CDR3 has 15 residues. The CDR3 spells CASSPRLREWTEAFF. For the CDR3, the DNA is TGTGCCAGCTCACCCCGTCTCAGGGAGTGGACTGAAGCTTTCTTT.

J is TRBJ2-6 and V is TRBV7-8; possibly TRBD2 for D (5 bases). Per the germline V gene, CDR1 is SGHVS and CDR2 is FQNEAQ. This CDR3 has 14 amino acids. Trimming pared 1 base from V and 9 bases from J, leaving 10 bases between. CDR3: CASSLVGLVNVLTF. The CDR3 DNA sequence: TGTGCCAGCAGCTTAGTTGGACTCGTCAACGTCCTGACTTTC.

CDR3 nucleotides: TGTGCCAGCAGTGAGGCACAGGGCCCATATGGCTACACCTTC. It encodes CASSEAQGPYGYTF. The rearrangement uses TRBV2 and TRBJ1-2; D may be TRBD1 (6 bases). CDR3 size: 14 residues. V was trimmed by 3 bases and J by 5 bases, leaving 13 bases between them. The V gene's germline CDR1 is SNHLY and CDR2 FYNNEI.

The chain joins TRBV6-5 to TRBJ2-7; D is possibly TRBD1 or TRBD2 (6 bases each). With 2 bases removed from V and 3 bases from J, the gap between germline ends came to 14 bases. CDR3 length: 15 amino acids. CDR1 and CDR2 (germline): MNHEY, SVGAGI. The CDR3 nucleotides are TGTGCCAGCAGTTACCCCCGAGAGGGGGGCTACGAGCAGTACTTC. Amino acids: CASSYPREGGYEQYF.

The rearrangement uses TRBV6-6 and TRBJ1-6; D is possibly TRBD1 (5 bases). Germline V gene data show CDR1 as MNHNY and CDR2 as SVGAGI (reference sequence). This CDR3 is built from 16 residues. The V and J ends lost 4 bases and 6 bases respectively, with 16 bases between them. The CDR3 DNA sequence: TGTGCCAGCAGTTTGATCGGGACGTCGAGTAATTCACCCCTCCACTTT. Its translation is CASSLIGTSSNSPLHF.

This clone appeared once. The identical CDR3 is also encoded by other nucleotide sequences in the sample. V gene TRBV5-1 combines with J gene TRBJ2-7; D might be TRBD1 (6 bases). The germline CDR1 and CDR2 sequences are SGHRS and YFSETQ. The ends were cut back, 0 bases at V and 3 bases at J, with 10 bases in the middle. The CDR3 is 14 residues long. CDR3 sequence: CASSLGGGSYEQYF. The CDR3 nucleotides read TGCGCCAGCAGCTTGGGAGGGGGTAGCTACGAGCAGTACTTC.

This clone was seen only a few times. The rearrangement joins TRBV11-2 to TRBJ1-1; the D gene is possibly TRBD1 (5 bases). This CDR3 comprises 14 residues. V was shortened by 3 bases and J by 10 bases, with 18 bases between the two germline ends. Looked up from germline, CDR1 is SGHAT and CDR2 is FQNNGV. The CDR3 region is CASSLQGGIVGAFF. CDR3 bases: TGTGCCAGCAGCTTGCAGGGTGGGATCGTTGGAGCTTTCTTT.

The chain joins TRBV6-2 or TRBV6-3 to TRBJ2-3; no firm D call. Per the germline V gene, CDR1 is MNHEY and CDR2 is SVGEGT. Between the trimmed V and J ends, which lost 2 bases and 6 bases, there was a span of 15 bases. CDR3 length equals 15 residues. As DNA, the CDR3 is TGTGCCAGCAGTTACCGGGTTAGTTCTCGTGATACGCAGTATTTT. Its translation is CASSYRVSSRDTQYF.

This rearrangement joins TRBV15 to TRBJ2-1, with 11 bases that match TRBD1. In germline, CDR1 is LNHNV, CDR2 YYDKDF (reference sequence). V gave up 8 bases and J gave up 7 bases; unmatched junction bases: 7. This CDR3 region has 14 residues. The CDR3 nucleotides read TGTGCCACCGAGGACAGGGGGCTTTGGAATGAGCAGTTCTTC. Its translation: CATEDRGLWNEQFF. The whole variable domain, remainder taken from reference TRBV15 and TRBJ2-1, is DAMVIQNPRYQVTQFGKPVTLSCSQTLNHNVMYWYQQKSSQAPKLLFHYYDKDFNNEADTPDNFQSRRPNTSFCFLDIRSPGLGDTAMYLCATEDRGLWNEQFFGPGTRLTVL.

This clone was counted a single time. CDR3 in DNA: TGTGCCAGCAGTGAGGCGCCCGGACCCTACGAGCAGTACTTC. Translating it yields CASSEAPGPYEQYF. The rearrangement uses TRBV2 and TRBJ2-7; no clear D gene. Germline lookup yields CDR1 SNHLY and CDR2 FYNNEI. The length of the CDR3 is 14 residues. The V end lost 3 bases, the J end lost 2 bases, and 11 bases lay between the germline ends.

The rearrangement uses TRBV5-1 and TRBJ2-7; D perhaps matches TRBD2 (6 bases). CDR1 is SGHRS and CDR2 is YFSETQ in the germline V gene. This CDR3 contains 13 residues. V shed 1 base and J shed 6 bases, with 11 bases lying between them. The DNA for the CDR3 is TGCGCCAGCAGCTTGTTTGCGGGAACCGAGCAGTACTTC. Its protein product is CASSLFAGTEQYF.

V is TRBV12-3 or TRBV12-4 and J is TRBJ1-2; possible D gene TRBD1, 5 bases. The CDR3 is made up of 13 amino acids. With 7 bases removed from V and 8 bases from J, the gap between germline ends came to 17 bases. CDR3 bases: TGTGCCAGCACCAAGGGACCGCCCCGGGGCTACACCTTC. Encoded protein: CASTKGPPRGYTF.

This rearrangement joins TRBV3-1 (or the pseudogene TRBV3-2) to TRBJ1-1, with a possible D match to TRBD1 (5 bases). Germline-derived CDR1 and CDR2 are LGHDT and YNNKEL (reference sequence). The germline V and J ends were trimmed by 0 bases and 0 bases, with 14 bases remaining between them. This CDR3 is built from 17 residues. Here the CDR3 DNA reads TGTGCCAGCAGCCAAGAGGACATCCCCGGGGTGAACACTGAAGCTTTCTTT. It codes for CASSQEDIPGVNTEAFF.

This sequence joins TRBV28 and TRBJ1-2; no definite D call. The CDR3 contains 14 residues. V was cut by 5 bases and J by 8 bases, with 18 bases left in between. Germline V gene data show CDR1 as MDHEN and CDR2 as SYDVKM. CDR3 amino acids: CASSDYTHRGGYTF. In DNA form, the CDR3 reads TGTGCCAGCAGTGATTACACACACCGCGGGGGCTACACCTTC.

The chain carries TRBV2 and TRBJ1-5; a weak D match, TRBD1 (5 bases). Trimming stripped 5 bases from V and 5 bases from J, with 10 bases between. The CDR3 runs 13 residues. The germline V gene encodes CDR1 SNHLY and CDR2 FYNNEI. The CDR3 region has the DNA TGTGCCAGCAGTTATTCGACAGATCAGCCCCAGCATTTT. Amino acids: CASSYSTDQPQHF.

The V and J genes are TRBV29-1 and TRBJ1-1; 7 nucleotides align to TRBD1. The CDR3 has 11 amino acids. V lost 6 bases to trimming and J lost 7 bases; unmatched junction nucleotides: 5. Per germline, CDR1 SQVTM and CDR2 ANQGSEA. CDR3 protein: CSVRTGVEAFF. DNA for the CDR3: TGCAGCGTCCGGACAGGAGTTGAAGCTTTCTTT.